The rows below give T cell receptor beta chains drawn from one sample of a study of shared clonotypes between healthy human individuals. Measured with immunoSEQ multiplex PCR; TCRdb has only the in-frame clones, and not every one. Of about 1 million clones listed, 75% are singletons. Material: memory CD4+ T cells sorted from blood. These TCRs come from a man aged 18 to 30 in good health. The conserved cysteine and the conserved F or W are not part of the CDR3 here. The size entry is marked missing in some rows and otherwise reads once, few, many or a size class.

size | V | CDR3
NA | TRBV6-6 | ASTSSTGTNTGELF
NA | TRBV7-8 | ASSFDRVGYQPQH
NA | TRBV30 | AWRRLNTEAF
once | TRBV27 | ASKVSRGSGANVLT
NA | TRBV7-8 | ASSLAGGYYNEQF
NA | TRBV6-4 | ACRQVLSYEQY
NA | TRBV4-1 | ASSRTIRTSGDGETQY
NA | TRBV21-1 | ASKGLAEFHNEQF
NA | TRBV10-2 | ASTDPLGYEQY
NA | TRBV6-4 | ASNVGGVDSPLH
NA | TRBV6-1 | ASRWGQLVDEQF
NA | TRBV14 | ASSRVTGNNYGYT
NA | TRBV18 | ASSPRRGNLGETQY
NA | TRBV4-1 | ASSQGNQPTFYGYT
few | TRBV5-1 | ASSLSSSSGNTIY
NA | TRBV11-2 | ASSLTTSGSGQETQY
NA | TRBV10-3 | AIKSQAGYSSEQF
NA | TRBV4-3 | ASSQDRGLGSPLH
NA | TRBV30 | AWSVSSGSTDTQY
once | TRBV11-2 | ASSLDAWAGQETQY
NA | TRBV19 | AVQARADTEAF
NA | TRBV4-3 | ASSQAIGGRNEQF
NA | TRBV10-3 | AISGQGERSNYGYT
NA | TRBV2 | ASSEWVLEQY
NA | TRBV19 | ASKAGANEKLF
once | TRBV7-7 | ASSAIAGLGTDTQY
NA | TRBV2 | ASRNRGGSSYEQY
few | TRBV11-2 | ASSLGLAGQQETQY
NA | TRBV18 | ASSTMDRDYNEQF
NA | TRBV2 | ASSEALGTAEAF
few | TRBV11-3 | ASSLEEDNEQF
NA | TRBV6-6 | ASSRGTTSQY
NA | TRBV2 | ASSSDGISTDTQY
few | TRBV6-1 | ASSDNGNSNQPQH
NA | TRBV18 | ASSPPTGQETDTQY